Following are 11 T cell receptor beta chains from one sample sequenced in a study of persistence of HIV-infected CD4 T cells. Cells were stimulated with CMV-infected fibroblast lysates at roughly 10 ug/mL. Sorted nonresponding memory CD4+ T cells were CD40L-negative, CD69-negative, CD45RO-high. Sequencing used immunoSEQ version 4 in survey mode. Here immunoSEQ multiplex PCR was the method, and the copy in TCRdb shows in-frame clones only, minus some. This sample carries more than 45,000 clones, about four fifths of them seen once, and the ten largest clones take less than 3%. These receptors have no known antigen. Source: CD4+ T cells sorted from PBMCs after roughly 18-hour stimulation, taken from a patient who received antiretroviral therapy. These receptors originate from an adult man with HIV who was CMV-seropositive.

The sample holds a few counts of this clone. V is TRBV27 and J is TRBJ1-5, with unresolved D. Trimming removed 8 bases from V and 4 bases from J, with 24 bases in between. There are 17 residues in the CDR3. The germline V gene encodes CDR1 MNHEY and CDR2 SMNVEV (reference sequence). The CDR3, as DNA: TGTGCCAGCGGGTTTTTGGTGGGTCAGAGCTATAATCAGCCCCAGCATTTT. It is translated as CASGFLVGQSYNQPQHF.

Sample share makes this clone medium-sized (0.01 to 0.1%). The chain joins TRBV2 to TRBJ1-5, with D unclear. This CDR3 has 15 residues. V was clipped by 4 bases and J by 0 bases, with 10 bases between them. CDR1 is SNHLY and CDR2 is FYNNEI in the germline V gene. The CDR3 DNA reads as TGTGCCAGCAGTGCAGGTCAGCATAGCAATCAGCCCCAGCATTTT. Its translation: CASSAGQHSNQPQHF.

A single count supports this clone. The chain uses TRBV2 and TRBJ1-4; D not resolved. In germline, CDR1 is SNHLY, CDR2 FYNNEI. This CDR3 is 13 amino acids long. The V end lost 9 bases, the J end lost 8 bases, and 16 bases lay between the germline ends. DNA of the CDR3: TGTGCCAGTTACAGAGACCCCAGGGAAAAACTGTTTTTT. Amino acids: CASYRDPREKLFF.

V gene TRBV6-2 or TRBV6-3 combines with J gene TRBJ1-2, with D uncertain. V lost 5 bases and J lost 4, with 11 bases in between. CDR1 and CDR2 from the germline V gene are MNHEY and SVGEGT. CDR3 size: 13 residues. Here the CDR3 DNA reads TGTGCCAGCAGTAAACGGAGTTCCTATGGCTACACCTTC. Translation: CASSKRSSYGYTF.

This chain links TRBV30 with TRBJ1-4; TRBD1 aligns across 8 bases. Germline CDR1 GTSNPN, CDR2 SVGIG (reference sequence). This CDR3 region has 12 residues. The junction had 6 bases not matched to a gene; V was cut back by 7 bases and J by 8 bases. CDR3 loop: CAYDRGAEKLFF. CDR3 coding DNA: TGTGCCTACGACAGGGGCGCAGAAAAACTGTTTTTT.

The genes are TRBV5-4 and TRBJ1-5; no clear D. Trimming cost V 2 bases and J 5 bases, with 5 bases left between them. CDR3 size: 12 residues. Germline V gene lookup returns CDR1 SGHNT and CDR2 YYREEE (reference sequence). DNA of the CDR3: TGTGCCAGCAGCTTAAAGGATCAGCCCCAGCATTTT. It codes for CASSLKDQPQHF.

This CDR3 is CASRAGEGVETQYF. CDR3 in DNA: TGCGCCAGCAGAGCGGGAGAAGGGGTAGAGACCCAGTACTTC. The chain uses TRBV10-2 and TRBJ2-5, with 8 positions matching TRBD2. J gave up 4 bases and V 6 bases, and 7 bases lay outside the gene matches. The germline gives CDR1 WSHSY, CDR2 SAAADI. This CDR3 has 14 residues.

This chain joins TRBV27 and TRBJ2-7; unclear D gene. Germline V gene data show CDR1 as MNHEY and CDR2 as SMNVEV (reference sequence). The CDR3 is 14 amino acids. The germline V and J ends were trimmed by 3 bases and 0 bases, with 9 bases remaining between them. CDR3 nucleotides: TGTGCCAGCAGTTTTAGTCAGGACTCCTACGAGCAGTACTTC. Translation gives CASSFSQDSYEQYF.

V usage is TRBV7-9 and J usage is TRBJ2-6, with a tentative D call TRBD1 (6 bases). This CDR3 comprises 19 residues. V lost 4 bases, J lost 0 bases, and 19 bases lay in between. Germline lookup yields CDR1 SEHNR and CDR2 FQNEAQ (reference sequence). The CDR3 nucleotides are TGTGCCAGCAGCTCGGACAGATCGGCGAGCTTCTCTGGGGCCAACGTCCTGACTTTC. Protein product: CASSSDRSASFSGANVLTF.

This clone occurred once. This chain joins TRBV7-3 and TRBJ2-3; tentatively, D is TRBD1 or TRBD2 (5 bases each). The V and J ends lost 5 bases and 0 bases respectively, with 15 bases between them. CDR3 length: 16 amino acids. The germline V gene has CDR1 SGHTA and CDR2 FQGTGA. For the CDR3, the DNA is TGTGCCAGCAGCCCAAACGGTGGGGGAAGCACAGATACGCAGTATTTT. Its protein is CASSPNGGGSTDTQYF.

The CDR3 coding sequence is TGTGCCAGCGCTGATCGGGGGATCACCGGGGAGCTGTTTTTT. As protein: CASADRGITGELFF. The chain joins TRBV3-1 (or the pseudogene TRBV3-2) to TRBJ2-2, with D perhaps matching TRBD2 (6 bases). Germline assignment: CDR1 LGHDT and CDR2 YNNKEL (reference sequence). Trimming removed 8 bases at V and 4 bases at J, with 14 bases between. There are 14 residues in the CDR3.